Listed below are T cell receptor beta chains from one sample, sequenced in a study of blood T cell repertoires in COVID-19. The data were produced by immunoSEQ multiplex PCR, yet TCRdb's version contains in-frame clones alone and is incomplete. The sample shows 100,000 to 150,000 clones, around 88% of them seen only once. Sequenced: peripheral blood. Receptors originate from a middle-aged man with acute or convalescent COVID-19. Both conserved end residues are part of each CDR3. Each record gives: clone size, D gene, J gene, V gene, CDR3 protein, CDR3 DNA. The D gene is left open where the match is weak. Clone size is given for some rows only: seen once, a few or many times, or a class if the clone is expanded.

. . TRBJ1-1 TRBV6-5 CASTGYGGEAFF TGTGCCAGCACCGGTTACGGGGGTGAAGCTTTCTTT
. TRBD1 TRBJ1-5 TRBV30 CAWSVGGTASNQPQHF TGTGCCTGGAGTGTTGGGGGGACAGCCAGCAATCAGCCCCAGCATTTT
. TRBD2 TRBJ2-3 TRBV11-2 CASSFTSGTDTQYF TGTGCCAGCAGCTTCACTAGCGGCACAGATACGCAGTATTTT
. TRBD2 TRBJ2-3 TRBV7-9 CASSLAKGLGTDTQYF TGTGCCAGCAGCTTAGCGAAGGGACTAGGGACAGATACGCAGTATTTT
. . TRBJ1-1 TRBV4-2 CASSQIGVTEAFF TGTGCCAGCAGCCAAATCGGAGTCACTGAAGCTTTCTTT
. TRBD1 TRBJ1-5 TRBV27 CASSPGQSNQPQHF TGTGCCAGCAGTCCGGGACAGAGCAATCAGCCCCAGCATTTT
. . TRBJ1-1 TRBV27 CASSLGLTTFF TGTGCCAGCAGTCTGGGACTGACGACTTTCTTT
. . TRBJ2-1 TRBV7-2 CASSFGGASYNEQFF TGTGCCAGCAGCTTCGGGGGAGCGTCATACAATGAGCAGTTCTTC
. . TRBJ2-2 TRBV6-5 CASSSPVGGPGELFF TGTGCCAGCAGTTCCCCGGTGGGGGGTCCCGGGGAGCTGTTTTTT
. . TRBJ1-2 TRBV6-5 CASSPTGNFYGYTF TGTGCCAGCAGCCCGACAGGAAACTTCTATGGCTACACCTTC
. . TRBJ1-1 TRBV12-3/TRBV12-4 CATSSGSSTEAFF TGTGCCACTTCTTCAGGGTCGAGCACTGAAGCTTTCTTT
. . TRBJ2-7 TRBV6-1 CASSEPGRGGTYEQYF TGTGCCAGCAGTGAACCGGGGAGGGGGGGAACCTACGAGCAGTACTTC
. . TRBJ2-7 TRBV18 CASSPLRGSDEQYF TGTGCCAGCTCACCACTTAGAGGGTCTGACGAGCAGTACTTC
few TRBD1 TRBJ2-7 TRBV7-3 CASSLAGGLGEQYF TGTGCCAGCAGCTTAGCAGGGGGCTTAGGCGAGCAGTACTTC
. . TRBJ1-1 TRBV7-9 CAGVRADISLNTEAFF TGTGCCGGAGTCAGGGCAGATATCTCATTGAACACTGAAGCTTTCTTT
. . TRBJ1-2 TRBV28 CASRQGDYGYTF TGTGCCAGCCGCCAGGGTGACTATGGCTACACCTTC
. TRBD2 TRBJ2-5 TRBV11-2 CASRNSGRALQETQYF TGTGCCAGCCGAAATAGCGGGAGGGCCCTACAAGAGACCCAGTACTTC
once TRBD1 TRBJ1-1 TRBV5-4 CASSPRGRGTEAFF TGTGCCAGCAGTCCCAGGGGGCGAGGGACTGAAGCTTTCTTT
. . TRBJ1-1 TRBV6-5 CASSYEDYTEAFF TGTGCCAGCAGTTACGAGGACTACACTGAAGCTTTCTTT
. TRBD1 TRBJ1-2 TRBV6-5 CASRSGQANYGYTF TGTGCCAGCAGGTCGGGACAGGCGAACTATGGCTACACCTTC
. TRBD1 TRBJ1-5 TRBV19 CASSAIPRGSSNQPQHF TGTGCCAGTAGTGCAATCCCCAGGGGGTCGAGCAATCAGCCCCAGCATTTT
. . TRBJ1-1 TRBV5-1 CASSLGPRAGNTEAFF TGCGCCAGCAGCTTGGGCCCTCGGGCGGGGAACACTGAAGCTTTCTTT
. . TRBJ2-3 TRBV10-3 CAISDQGGRSTQYF TGTGCCATCAGTGATCAGGGGGGACGCTCTACGCAGTATTTT
. . TRBJ1-6 TRBV27 CASRPHLDRTSLHSPLHF TGTGCCAGCAGACCTCACCTTGATAGAACTTCCCTCCATTCACCCCTCCACTTT
. TRBD2 TRBJ2-2 TRBV18 CASSPQTSALTTGELFF TGTGCCAGCTCACCTCAGACTAGCGCCCTGACCACCGGGGAGCTGTTTTTT
. TRBD1 TRBJ2-3 TRBV6-5 CASSPDRGDTDTQYF TGTGCCAGCAGTCCCGACAGGGGGGACACAGATACGCAGTATTTT
. . TRBJ1-1 TRBV5-4 CASSPTPDTEAFF TGTGCCAGCAGCCCTACCCCCGACACTGAAGCTTTCTTT
. TRBD1 TRBJ1-2 TRBV2 CASRRGQPAASYGYTF TGTGCCAGCAGACGGGGACAGCCAGCAGCTTCTTATGGCTACACCTTC
. TRBD1 TRBJ1-2 TRBV19 CASSFKLTAGTGANYGYTF TGTGCCAGTAGTTTCAAGTTGACCGCCGGGACAGGAGCTAACTATGGCTACACCTTC
. . TRBJ1-2 TRBV19 CASSIEQRPNRHNYGYTF TGTGCCAGTAGTATAGAACAGAGACCCAACCGACATAACTATGGCTACACCTTC
. . TRBJ1-1 TRBV6-5 CASTFTSGTEAFF TGTGCCAGCACGTTCACGTCGGGCACTGAAGCTTTCTTT
. . TRBJ2-3 TRBV25-1 CASSEYMRAEDTQYF TGTGCCAGCTCCGAGTATATGAGGGCGGAAGATACGCAGTATTTT
. TRBD2 TRBJ2-7 TRBV11-2 CASSPWASGGYEIFYEQYF TGTGCCAGCAGCCCCTGGGCTAGCGGGGGGTACGAAATCTTCTACGAGCAGTACTTC
. . TRBJ2-7 TRBV9 CASSALQGTYEQYF TGTGCCAGCAGCGCTTTACAGGGCACCTACGAGCAGTACTTC
. TRBD1 TRBJ1-5 TRBV28 CASRTGTANQPQHF TGTGCCAGCAGGACCGGGACAGCTAATCAGCCCCAGCATTTT
. TRBD1 TRBJ2-7 TRBV27 CASSLGTGGEQYF TGTGCCAGCAGTTTAGGGACAGGGGGAGAGCAGTACTTC
. TRBD1 TRBJ2-3 TRBV27 CASSFFPGTGNTDTQYF TGTGCCAGCAGTTTCTTCCCCGGGACAGGGAACACAGATACGCAGTATTTT
. TRBD2 TRBJ2-5 TRBV6-2/TRBV6-3 CASSYSGVRQTQYF TGTGCCAGCAGTTACAGCGGGGTACGGCAGACCCAGTACTTC
. TRBD2 TRBJ2-2 TRBV10-3 CAIGRAGELFF TGTGCCATCGGGAGGGCCGGGGAGCTGTTTTTT
. . TRBJ1-4 TRBV19 CASSTTDDWATNEKLFF TGTGCCAGTAGTACGACAGACGACTGGGCAACTAATGAAAAACTGTTTTTT
. . TRBJ2-7 TRBV5-1 CASSSGEATTYEQYF TGCGCCAGCAGCTCGGGTGAGGCTACCACCTACGAGCAGTACTTC
. TRBD2 TRBJ2-2 TRBV6-6 CAGQAGGSTGELFF TGTGCCGGCCAAGCGGGAGGTAGTACCGGGGAGCTGTTTTTT
once . TRBJ2-7 TRBV19 CATSSVGPLSEQYF TGTGCCACCTCTAGCGTAGGCCCCTTGAGCGAGCAGTACTTC
. . TRBJ2-7 TRBV27 CASSLAGVFDEQYF TGTGCCAGCAGTTTAGCAGGGGTCTTCGACGAGCAGTACTTC
. . TRBJ2-7 TRBV2 CASSGAYEQYF TGTGCCAGCTCAGGGGCGTACGAGCAGTACTTC
. . TRBJ2-1 TRBV24-1 CATSPRGNEQFF TGTGCCACCAGTCCCCGAGGCAATGAGCAGTTCTTC
. . TRBJ1-1 TRBV9 CASSLTGPTGLVTTEAFF TGTGCCAGCAGCCTAACCGGCCCGACCGGGTTGGTAACTACTGAAGCTTTCTTT
. . TRBJ1-1 TRBV19 CASKLLGTSEAFF TGTGCCAGTAAACTCCTGGGGACTTCTGAAGCTTTCTTT
. . TRBJ1-1 TRBV18 CASSPPIAEAFF TGTGCCAGCTCACCACCGATAGCTGAAGCTTTCTTT
. . TRBJ1-2 TRBV3-1/TRBV3-2 CASSNRDTRGYTF TGTGCCAGCAGCAACCGGGACACTCGTGGCTACACCTTC
. TRBD1 TRBJ1-3 TRBV2 CASSDPGGENTIYF TGTGCCAGCAGTGACCCAGGGGGCGAGAACACCATATATTTT
. TRBD1 TRBJ1-1 TRBV18 CASSLGQGANTEAFF TGTGCCAGCTCGTTGGGACAGGGGGCGAACACTGAAGCTTTCTTT
. . TRBJ1-2 TRBV4-1 CASSQGAISGYTF TGCGCCAGCAGCCAAGGGGCCATCAGTGGCTACACCTTC
. . TRBJ1-2 TRBV3-1/TRBV3-2 CASSQDRFGGYTF TGTGCCAGCAGCCAAGACCGGTTCGGTGGCTACACCTTC
. . TRBJ1-2 TRBV2 CASSERSVMRGYTF TGTGCCAGCAGTGAGCGGTCAGTGATGAGGGGCTACACCTTC
. TRBD1 TRBJ1-2 TRBV5-1 CASSFAGGYGYTF TGCGCCAGCAGCTTTGCAGGGGGCTATGGCTACACCTTC
. . TRBJ2-7 TRBV6-5 CASSYRAWKGVHEQYF TGTGCCAGCAGTTACCGGGCCTGGAAGGGGGTCCACGAGCAGTACTTC
. TRBD1 TRBJ1-1 TRBV9 CASSAIRQGSGAFF TGTGCCAGCAGCGCCATTAGACAGGGATCAGGGGCTTTCTTT